A selection of T cell receptor beta chains follows, all from one sample in a study of graft-versus-host responses after intestinal transplantation. Sequencing was performed with immunoSEQ multiplex PCR; in TCRdb, only in-frame clones are kept and a portion is missing. Of around 97,000 clones listed, 91% are singletons. For these receptors, no antigen is known. Sample: unstimulated CD4+ T cells sorted from spleen or lymph node cells, taken before transplant. The origin of the receptors is a human donor who was the organ donor for an intestinal transplant. Each CDR3 is given with its conserved first and last residue. A D gene is named only where the DNA matches it firmly. Clone size is given for some rows only: seen once, a few or many times, or a class if the clone is expanded.

>TRBV9|TRBD2|TRBJ2-2|once
TGTGCCAGCAGCGTCGCTAGCGGGGGGCCCGTGAACACCGGGGAGCTGTTTTTT
CASSVASGGPVNTGELFF
>TRBV9|-|TRBJ1-1|-
TGTGCCAGCAGCGACAGGATAAACACTGAAGCTTTCTTT
CASSDRINTEAFF
>TRBV4-2|-|TRBJ2-1|-
TGTGCCAGCAGCTACAGACAGTGGAACAATGAGCAGTTCTTC
CASSYRQWNNEQFF
>TRBV7-2|TRBD1|TRBJ1-4|-
TGTGCCAGCAGCCCTCACAGGGGATCCGAAAAACTGTTTTTT
CASSPHRGSEKLFF
>TRBV6-5|-|TRBJ1-2|-
TGTGCCAGCACCCCGGGAAATGCCTATGGCTACACCTTC
CASTPGNAYGYTF
>TRBV19|-|TRBJ1-4|-
TGTGCCAGTAATATCTGGCAGTCTAATGAAAAACTGTTTTTT
CASNIWQSNEKLFF
>TRBV7-8|TRBD1|TRBJ1-2|-
TGTGCCAGCAGCGTCGGGACAGGCTATGGCTACACCTTC
CASSVGTGYGYTF
>TRBV27|-|TRBJ1-5|-
TGTGCCAGCGGAACTAACGGGCCCCAGCATTTT
CASGTNGPQHF
>TRBV2|TRBD1|TRBJ2-7|-
TGTGCCAGCAGTGAGGGACAGGGCTCCTACGAGCAGTACTTC
CASSEGQGSYEQYF
>TRBV20-1|-|TRBJ2-7|-
TGCAGTGCGCCCCCCGTCGGGGAGCAGTACTTC
CSAPPVGEQYF
>TRBV28|-|TRBJ1-6|-
TGTGCCAGCAGTTTGGGGCAGGGGTATTTCCGGAATTCACCCCTCCACTTT
CASSLGQGYFRNSPLHF
>TRBV6-5|-|TRBJ1-1|-
TGTGCCAGCAGTTACTGGAGGGGGGGGAACACTGAAGCTTTCTTT
CASSYWRGGNTEAFF
>TRBV27|-|TRBJ1-1|-
TGTGCCAGCAATTTACGTCCGAACACTGAAGCTTTCTTT
CASNLRPNTEAFF
>TRBV28|TRBD2|TRBJ2-1|-
TGTGCCAGCAGTCCCTCGGGTAGCGGGGGGGCCTACAATGAGCAGTTCTTC
CASSPSGSGGAYNEQFF
>TRBV6-5|-|TRBJ1-1|-
TGTGCCAGCAGTTACGCGGGAGGGAGCACTGAAGCTTTCTTT
CASSYAGGSTEAFF
>TRBV19|-|TRBJ2-3|-
TGTGCCAGTAGAAGTATAGTTGCGAGAAGCACAGATACGCAGTATTTT
CASRSIVARSTDTQYF
>TRBV6-1|TRBD1|TRBJ1-2|-
TGTGCCAGCAGTGACGGACAGGGGATCTATGGCTACACCTTC
CASSDGQGIYGYTF
>TRBV29-1|TRBD1|TRBJ1-2|-
TGCAGCGTTGGCCTAGGAGGGACAGTCTATGGCTACACCTTC
CSVGLGGTVYGYTF
>TRBV4-1|-|TRBJ1-2|few
TGCGCCAGCAGCGGGCAGAACTATGGCTACACCTTC
CASSGQNYGYTF
>TRBV5-1|-|TRBJ2-5|-
TGCGCCAGCAGCTTGCGACAACAAGAGACCCAGTACTTC
CASSLRQQETQYF
>TRBV2|-|TRBJ1-2|-
TGTGCCAGCACGAGGGGGACCGGAGCCTATGGCTACACCTTC
CASTRGTGAYGYTF
>TRBV7-2|TRBD1|TRBJ1-2|once
TGTGCGAGAACGAGTAGCGACAGGGACAACTATGGCTACACCTTC
CARTSSDRDNYGYTF
>TRBV25-1|-|TRBJ2-7|-
TGTGCCAGCAGTAGGGGTCTAGGATCCTACGAGCAGTACTTC
CASSRGLGSYEQYF
>TRBV7-2|-|TRBJ1-1|-
TGTGCCAGCAGCGCCGGGAAGGGTACTGAAGCTTTCTTT
CASSAGKGTEAFF
>TRBV28|-|TRBJ1-4|once
TGTGCCAGCAGTTCCCCTGAGTCGGGGTCGAATGAAAAACTGTTTTTT
CASSSPESGSNEKLFF
>TRBV19|-|TRBJ1-1|-
TGTGCCAGTAGTATCGTGGCAGGGGCTGGGAACACTGAAGCTTTCTTT
CASSIVAGAGNTEAFF
>TRBV5-4|-|TRBJ2-7|-
TGTGCCAGCAGCCTACCGGGAACCTACGAGCAGTACTTC
CASSLPGTYEQYF
>TRBV7-2|TRBD2|TRBJ2-5|-
TGTGCCAGCAGCTTAGCGGGGCGGGGGGAGACCCAGTACTTC
CASSLAGRGETQYF
>TRBV15|TRBD2|TRBJ2-3|once
TGTGCCACCAGCAGAGTGCGGCGGGGGGGGCTAGATACGCAGTATTTT
CATSRVRRGGLDTQYF
>TRBV9|TRBD2|TRBJ2-1|-
TGTGCCAGCAGCGGCGAGCGGGGGGGCACCTACAATGAGCAGTTCTTC
CASSGERGGTYNEQFF
>TRBV9|-|TRBJ2-2|-
TGTGCCAGCAGCGTAGGGGCAGGGCCGAACACCGGGGAGCTGTTTTTT
CASSVGAGPNTGELFF
>TRBV5-4|TRBD2|TRBJ2-1|-
TGTGCCACCAAGCGGGGTGGCTCCTACAATGAGCAGTTCTTC
CATKRGGSYNEQFF
>TRBV7-2|-|TRBJ1-4|few
TGTGCCAGCAGCGCTGCAGACAGCCCTAATGAAAAACTGTTTTTT
CASSAADSPNEKLFF
>TRBV7-3|TRBD1|TRBJ2-2|-
TGTGCCAGCAGCTTACGCCCGGGACAGGGGACCGGGGAGCTGTTTTTT
CASSLRPGQGTGELFF
>TRBV19|-|TRBJ2-1|-
TGTGCCAGTAGTATACAGCGCAATGAGCAGTTCTTC
CASSIQRNEQFF
>TRBV4-1|-|TRBJ2-3|-
TGCGCCAGCAGCCAAGGGTCGCAGGGAAAAGATACGCAGTATTTT
CASSQGSQGKDTQYF
>TRBV7-3|TRBD1|TRBJ2-2|-
TGTGCCAGCAGCCCACAGGGGGGAAAGGCCGGGGAGCTGTTTTTT
CASSPQGGKAGELFF
>TRBV19|-|TRBJ1-6|-
TGTGCCAGTAGTTATCAGGATTCCGGTTCACCCCTCCACTTT
CASSYQDSGSPLHF
>TRBV13|-|TRBJ1-3|-
TGTGCCAGCAGCTTAAGGACAGTCTCTGGAAACACCATATATTTT
CASSLRTVSGNTIYF
>TRBV4-1|-|TRBJ1-2|-
TGCGCCAGCAGCCAAGTGGAGGGGCCGGTTGGCTACACCTTC
CASSQVEGPVGYTF
>TRBV2|TRBD2|TRBJ2-3|-
TGTGCCAGCAGTAAAACTAGCGGGGCTAGCACAGATACGCAGTATTTT
CASSKTSGASTDTQYF
>TRBV4-1|-|TRBJ2-7|-
TGCGCCAGCAGCCAAGCGGAGACGCGTCGCTCCTACGAGCAGTACTTC
CASSQAETRRSYEQYF
>TRBV5-6|-|TRBJ2-5|-
TGTGCCAGCAGCTTGGCCAGGGGCGGCCAAGAGACCCAGTACTTC
CASSLARGGQETQYF
>TRBV7-6|TRBD1|TRBJ1-2|-
TGTGCCAGCAGCCCGGGACAGGGCGCTGTTGGCTACACCTTC
CASSPGQGAVGYTF
>TRBV9|TRBD2|TRBJ2-1|-
TGTGCCAGCAGTGTTAGCGGGGGGGCGGACAATGAGCAGTTCTTC
CASSVSGGADNEQFF